This is a list of T cell receptor beta chains from one sample in a study of cytomegalovirus exposure and HLA in healthy donors. The table came from immunoSEQ multiplex PCR; TCRdb's copy has only in-frame clones and leaves some out. The data hold about 56,000 clones, with 90% to 95% observed a single time. Sequenced input: PBMCs. The receptors here all came from a woman younger than 35 in good health and CMV-seronegative. Both conserved end residues are part of each CDR3. Each record gives: V gene, clone size, J gene, D gene, CDR3 protein, CDR3 DNA. D genes are given only for firm matches. Clone size is stated in some rows and not others, as once, few, many or a class when expanded.

v_call: TRBV29-1
clone_size: .
j_call: TRBJ1-1
d_call: .
cdr3_aa: CSVEDTNTEAFF
cdr3_nt: TGCAGCGTTGAGGACACCAACACTGAAGCTTTCTTT

v_call: TRBV7-2
clone_size: .
j_call: TRBJ1-1
d_call: .
cdr3_aa: CASSFSVVTEAFF
cdr3_nt: TGTGCCAGCAGCTTCTCGGTGGTTACTGAAGCTTTCTTT

v_call: TRBV5-1
clone_size: once
j_call: TRBJ2-1
d_call: .
cdr3_aa: CASSLESGSSYNEQFF
cdr3_nt: TGCGCCAGCAGCTTGGAGTCCGGGAGCTCCTACAATGAGCAGTTCTTC

v_call: TRBV7-2
clone_size: .
j_call: TRBJ2-2
d_call: TRBD2
cdr3_aa: CASRSRTSSWAGELFF
cdr3_nt: TGTGCCAGCAGGAGCCGGACTAGCTCCTGGGCCGGGGAGCTGTTTTTT

v_call: TRBV27
clone_size: .
j_call: TRBJ2-3
d_call: TRBD2
cdr3_aa: CASSPWTSGTDTQYF
cdr3_nt: TGTGCCAGCAGCCCGTGGACTAGCGGGACAGATACGCAGTATTTT

v_call: TRBV14
clone_size: .
j_call: TRBJ1-2
d_call: .
cdr3_aa: CASSQDAVAKVGYTF
cdr3_nt: TGTGCCAGCAGCCAAGATGCAGTAGCTAAGGTTGGCTACACCTTC

v_call: TRBV5-1
clone_size: .
j_call: TRBJ1-2
d_call: TRBD1
cdr3_aa: CASSLGTGGWGNYGYTF
cdr3_nt: TGCGCCAGCAGCCTTGGGACAGGGGGCTGGGGTAACTATGGCTACACCTTC

v_call: TRBV19
clone_size: once
j_call: TRBJ2-2
d_call: .
cdr3_aa: CASSIHTDPTGELFF
cdr3_nt: TGTGCCAGTAGTATACACACCGATCCAACCGGGGAGCTGTTTTTT

v_call: TRBV9
clone_size: once
j_call: TRBJ1-5
d_call: TRBD1
cdr3_aa: CASSVTGGNQPQHF
cdr3_nt: TGTGCCAGCAGCGTGACAGGGGGCAATCAGCCCCAGCATTTT

v_call: TRBV10-3
clone_size: once
j_call: TRBJ1-2
d_call: TRBD1
cdr3_aa: CAIKTGTGYNYGYTF
cdr3_nt: TGTGCCATCAAGACCGGGACAGGGTATAACTATGGCTACACCTTC

v_call: TRBV5-6
clone_size: .
j_call: TRBJ1-1
d_call: .
cdr3_aa: CASSHYLEMNTEAFF
cdr3_nt: TGTGCCAGCAGCCATTATCTAGAGATGAACACTGAAGCTTTCTTT

v_call: TRBV5-1
clone_size: .
j_call: TRBJ2-2
d_call: .
cdr3_aa: CASSSASGGGTGELFF
cdr3_nt: TGCGCCAGCAGCTCTGCTTCTGGCGGAGGCACCGGGGAGCTGTTTTTT

v_call: TRBV29-1
clone_size: .
j_call: TRBJ1-2
d_call: .
cdr3_aa: CSVRDTLNYGYTF
cdr3_nt: TGCAGCGTCCGGGACACACTAAACTATGGCTACACCTTC

v_call: TRBV27
clone_size: .
j_call: TRBJ1-5
d_call: .
cdr3_aa: CASSFTGNQPQHF
cdr3_nt: TGTGCCAGCAGTTTTACGGGCAATCAGCCCCAGCATTTT

v_call: TRBV5-1
clone_size: once
j_call: TRBJ2-1
d_call: .
cdr3_aa: CASSLDIMNEQFF
cdr3_nt: TGCGCCAGCAGCTTGGACATCATGAATGAGCAGTTCTTC

v_call: TRBV2
clone_size: .
j_call: TRBJ1-3
d_call: .
cdr3_aa: CASSPQLVQGLGNTIYF
cdr3_nt: TGTGCCAGCAGCCCTCAACTCGTCCAGGGGCTAGGAAACACCATATATTTT

v_call: TRBV2
clone_size: .
j_call: TRBJ2-7
d_call: TRBD1
cdr3_aa: CASSKQGFTYEQYF
cdr3_nt: TGTGCCAGCAGCAAACAGGGGTTCACCTACGAGCAGTACTTC

v_call: TRBV30
clone_size: .
j_call: TRBJ1-2
d_call: TRBD1
cdr3_aa: CAYPQGAWNYGYTF
cdr3_nt: TGTGCCTACCCACAGGGGGCATGGAACTATGGCTACACCTTC

v_call: TRBV9
clone_size: .
j_call: TRBJ2-2
d_call: .
cdr3_aa: CASSVRGNTGELFF
cdr3_nt: TGTGCCAGCAGCGTAAGGGGGAACACCGGGGAGCTGTTTTTT

v_call: TRBV27
clone_size: .
j_call: TRBJ1-1
d_call: .
cdr3_aa: CASSYAGPPMNTEAFF
cdr3_nt: TGTGCCAGCAGTTATGCAGGGCCCCCGATGAACACTGAAGCTTTCTTT

v_call: TRBV18
clone_size: .
j_call: TRBJ1-5
d_call: .
cdr3_aa: CASSPQGVHSNQPQHF
cdr3_nt: TGTGCCAGCTCACCTCAGGGCGTCCATAGCAATCAGCCCCAGCATTTT

v_call: TRBV19
clone_size: .
j_call: TRBJ1-2
d_call: TRBD1
cdr3_aa: CASSNPLGQGRYGYTF
cdr3_nt: TGTGCCAGTAGTAACCCCCTTGGACAGGGAAGATATGGCTACACCTTC

v_call: TRBV5-6
clone_size: .
j_call: TRBJ1-4
d_call: .
cdr3_aa: CASSHIQTNEKLFF
cdr3_nt: TGTGCCAGCAGCCACATCCAAACTAATGAAAAACTGTTTTTT

v_call: TRBV19
clone_size: .
j_call: TRBJ2-1
d_call: .
cdr3_aa: CASREGPSSNEQFF
cdr3_nt: TGTGCCAGTAGAGAGGGCCCTTCATCGAATGAGCAGTTCTTC

v_call: TRBV14
clone_size: .
j_call: TRBJ1-4
d_call: .
cdr3_aa: CASSQGFDSTTNEKLFF
cdr3_nt: TGTGCCAGCAGCCAAGGTTTCGACAGTACAACTAATGAAAAACTGTTTTTT

v_call: TRBV6-1
clone_size: once
j_call: TRBJ2-1
d_call: TRBD2
cdr3_aa: CASSDLGGSEQFF
cdr3_nt: TGTGCCAGCAGTGACCTCGGGGGGAGTGAGCAGTTCTTC

v_call: TRBV6-5
clone_size: .
j_call: TRBJ1-4
d_call: .
cdr3_aa: CASSSWRTTNEKLFF
cdr3_nt: TGTGCCAGCAGTTCCTGGAGGACCACTAATGAAAAACTGTTTTTT

v_call: TRBV2
clone_size: .
j_call: TRBJ2-6
d_call: .
cdr3_aa: CATRGARAGANVLTF
cdr3_nt: TGTGCCACTCGGGGGGCCAGGGCTGGGGCCAACGTCCTGACTTTC

v_call: TRBV11-2
clone_size: once
j_call: TRBJ1-4
d_call: .
cdr3_aa: CASSFGRGYEKLFF
cdr3_nt: TGTGCCAGCAGCTTCGGCAGGGGTTATGAAAAACTGTTTTTT

v_call: TRBV28
clone_size: .
j_call: TRBJ2-3
d_call: TRBD2
cdr3_aa: CASSLYTGGSDTQYF
cdr3_nt: TGTGCCAGCAGTTTATATACGGGGGGGTCGGATACGCAGTATTTT

v_call: TRBV27
clone_size: .
j_call: TRBJ1-1
d_call: .
cdr3_aa: CASSSFGGGQTEAFF
cdr3_nt: TGTGCCAGCAGTTCTTTCGGCGGCGGTCAGACTGAAGCTTTCTTT

v_call: TRBV2
clone_size: .
j_call: TRBJ2-6
d_call: .
cdr3_aa: CARDGSSGANVLTF
cdr3_nt: TGTGCCAGAGACGGGAGCTCTGGGGCCAACGTCCTGACTTTC

v_call: TRBV15
clone_size: .
j_call: TRBJ1-2
d_call: .
cdr3_aa: CATSREGKTYGYTF
cdr3_nt: TGTGCCACCAGCAGGGAGGGGAAGACCTATGGCTACACCTTC

v_call: TRBV9
clone_size: .
j_call: TRBJ2-5
d_call: .
cdr3_aa: CASSAPDRQETQYF
cdr3_nt: TGTGCCAGCAGCGCTCCTGACAGGCAAGAGACCCAGTACTTC

v_call: TRBV9
clone_size: once
j_call: TRBJ2-1
d_call: TRBD1
cdr3_aa: CASSVGQGGVNEQFF
cdr3_nt: TGTGCCAGCAGCGTAGGACAGGGGGGTGTCAATGAGCAGTTCTTC

v_call: TRBV27
clone_size: .
j_call: TRBJ2-1
d_call: .
cdr3_aa: CASSLEGVFGKRGSYNEQFF
cdr3_nt: TGTGCCAGCAGTTTGGAGGGGGTCTTTGGGAAGCGGGGCTCCTACAATGAGCAGTTCTTC